Shown below are 7 T cell receptor beta chains from a single sample sequenced in a study of identical twins. One entry per CDR3 protein, called by TCRdb with MiXCR from the 5' RACE reads. The sample shows roughly 540,000 distinct CDR3 sequences, under 25% of them seen only once. The same data also went into a second study, on T cells expressing NK-cell markers.

Sequencing was done on a sample of CD4+ T cells sorted from blood. These receptors were obtained from a woman between 18 and 29 years old in good health.

The V gene is TRBV12-3 or TRBV12-4, the J gene TRBJ1-2; D gene unclear. V was shortened by 10 bases and J by 3 bases, with 15 bases between the two germline ends. The CDR3 totals 13 residues. CDR3 in DNA: TGTGCCACCTTTGGGAAGGGTGACTATGGCTACACCTTC. Residues: CATFGKGDYGYTF.

The table lists this clonotype with a count of one. The rearrangement links TRBV18 to TRBJ2-1; maybe TRBD1 (5 bases). Trimming removed 0 bases at V and 9 bases at J, with 15 bases between. The CDR3 loop spans 15 amino acids. The germline V gene encodes CDR1 KGHSH and CDR2 LQKENI. The CDR3 sequence is CASSPPRTWGGEQFF. In DNA, the CDR3 is TGTGCCAGCTCACCACCCAGGACCTGGGGCGGTGAGCAGTTCTTC.

This chain connects TRBV7-9 to TRBJ2-5; 9 positions match TRBD2. The length of the CDR3 is 15 residues. Trimming at V came to 5 bases and at J to 3 bases, leaving 7 bases not matched to a gene. Germline CDR1 SEHNR, CDR2 FQNEAQ (reference sequence). The CDR3 loop is CASSPGIAGEETQYF. CDR3 DNA sequence: TGTGCCAGCAGCCCCGGGATAGCGGGAGAAGAGACCCAGTACTTC.

CDR3 sequence: CASSLRLFSGELFF. The DNA for the CDR3 is TGTGCCAGCAGTTTACGCTTGTTCTCCGGGGAGCTGTTTTTT. J is TRBJ2-2 and V is TRBV27, with D hard to call. The CDR3 is 14 amino acids. The germline V and J ends were trimmed by 2 bases and 6 bases, with 10 bases remaining between them. Germline V gene lookup returns CDR1 MNHEY and CDR2 SMNVEV (reference sequence).

This clonotype turned up a few times. V is TRBV7-2 and J is TRBJ1-3; D not resolved. From germline, CDR1 is SGHTA and CDR2 FQGNSA. The V and J ends lost 5 bases and 5 bases respectively, with 13 bases between them. This CDR3 spans 14 amino acids. CDR3 DNA: TGTGCCAGCAGCCCCGAGGTCGGCCGAAACACCATATATTTT. Protein product: CASSPEVGRNTIYF.

This clonotype came up a few times. The chain links TRBV3-1 to TRBJ2-3; D is tentatively TRBD1 or TRBD2 (5 bases each). The CDR3 consists of 15 residues. Looked up from germline, CDR1 is LGHDT and CDR2 is YNNKEL (reference sequence). Trimming left V 2 bases short and J 5 bases short, with 14 bases between. This CDR3 reads CASSQTRERGDTQYF. DNA of the CDR3: TGTGCCAGCAGCCAAACTAGGGAGAGGGGAGATACGCAGTATTTT.

This clonotype has only a few counts. This chain links TRBV5-1 with TRBJ2-6; D not certain. This CDR3 is 15 amino acids long. Deletions cut 1 base from V and 2 bases from J, with 7 bases between. In germline, CDR1 is SGHRS, CDR2 YFSETQ. CDR3 nucleotide sequence: TGCGCCAGCAGCTTGTGGGCGACTGGGGCCAACGTCCTGACTTTC. This translates into CASSLWATGANVLTF.